Presented here are 29 T cell receptor beta chains from one specimen sequenced in a study of blood T cell repertoires in COVID-19. The assay was immunoSEQ multiplex PCR, and TCRdb's table has in-frame clones only and misses some. The sample carries about 190,000 clones, around 90% recorded once. Sequences were obtained from peripheral blood. All receptors derive from a man between 40 and 49 years old with acute or convalescent COVID-19.

J is TRBJ1-2 and V is TRBV7-6, with D perhaps matching TRBD1 (5 bases). Per germline, CDR1 SGHVS and CDR2 FNYEAQ. The CDR3 extends over 14 amino acids. With 1 base removed from V and 6 bases from J, the gap between germline ends came to 12 bases. The CDR3 DNA is TGTGCCAGCAGCTTAGGGGGCGGGGTCGATGGCTACACCTTC. Translating gives CASSLGGGVDGYTF.

The CDR3, as DNA: TGCGCCAGCAACCGGGGGGCAGGGACAGATACGCAGTATTTT. This encodes CASNRGAGTDTQYF. V and J are TRBV5-1 and TRBJ2-3; D may be TRBD2 (7 bases). Trimming took 6 bases from V and 3 from J, leaving 14 bases between them. CDR1 is SGHRS and CDR2 is YFSETQ in the germline V gene. This CDR3 is 14 amino acids long.

On this clone: Other DNA sequences within the sample encode an identical CDR3. The chain recombines TRBV27 with TRBJ1-2, with D tentatively TRBD1 (6 bases). This CDR3 is built from 13 residues. V lost 4 bases and J lost 8, with 14 bases in between. Germline lookup yields CDR1 MNHEY and CDR2 SMNVEV (reference sequence). CDR3 residues: CASSYRGAGGYTF. CDR3 sequence (DNA): TGTGCCAGCAGTTATCGGGGGGCCGGGGGCTACACCTTC.

The chain couples TRBV7-2 to TRBJ2-7; TRBD1 might be the D (5 bases). Per the germline V gene, CDR1 is SGHTA and CDR2 is FQGNSA. The CDR3 has 13 residues. The V end was cut by 4 bases, the J end by 2 bases, with 9 bases between. In nucleotides, the CDR3 is TGTGCCAGCAGCTACGCAGGGCCCTACGAGCAGTACTTC. Its translation is CASSYAGPYEQYF.

V usage is TRBV6-1 and J usage is TRBJ1-5; D uncertain. Germline V gene data show CDR1 as MNHNS and CDR2 as SASEGT. Deletions cut 2 bases from V and 5 bases from J, with 10 bases between. The CDR3 covers 14 residues. The CDR3 spells CASSEMSGDQPQHF. CDR3 nucleotide sequence: TGTGCCAGCAGTGAAATGAGCGGGGATCAGCCCCAGCATTTT.

The rearrangement links TRBV5-1 to TRBJ2-5; 7 bases fit TRBD1. The junction had 7 bases not matched to a gene; V was cut back by 0 bases and J by 5 bases. Looked up from germline, CDR1 is SGHRS and CDR2 is YFSETQ. The CDR3 loop spans 15 amino acids. In DNA, the CDR3 is TGCGCCAGCAGCTTGGAATCAGGGGGTACGGAGACCCAGTACTTC. Protein product: CASSLESGGTETQYF.

The chain is built from TRBV29-1 and TRBJ1-1; maybe TRBD1 (5 bases). V dropped 0 bases and J dropped 7 bases, with 18 bases sitting between them. The CDR3 is 15 residues long. Germline V CDR1 and CDR2: SQVTM, ANQGSEA. The CDR3 sequence: CSVEDGQRQSLEAFF. The CDR3 DNA reads TGCAGCGTTGAAGACGGTCAACGACAGTCCCTTGAAGCTTTCTTT.

J is TRBJ2-2 and V is TRBV2, with D maybe TRBD2 (5 bases). Germline assignment: CDR1 SNHLY and CDR2 FYNNEI. The CDR3 contains 13 residues. Trimming shortened V by 3 bases and J by 5 bases, and 7 bases separated the two germline ends. CDR3 nucleotide sequence: TGTGCCAGCAGTGATGACTATACCGGGGAGCTGTTTTTT. Protein product: CASSDDYTGELFF.

V and J are TRBV7-9 and TRBJ1-3; D perhaps matches TRBD1 (6 bases). The V and J ends lost 6 bases and 0 bases respectively, with 12 bases between them. CDR1 and CDR2 from the germline V gene are SEHNR and FQNEAQ (reference sequence). This CDR3 spans 15 amino acids. The CDR3 spells CASRPGTSSGNTIYF. In nucleotides, the CDR3 is TGTGCCAGCAGGCCTGGGACAAGCTCTGGAAACACCATATATTTT.

This chain joins TRBV10-1 and TRBJ2-3, with a weak D call TRBD2 (6 bases). Trimming took off 5 bases at V and 3 bases at J, with 12 bases between the two ends. In germline, CDR1 is WNHNN, CDR2 SYGVQD (reference sequence). The CDR3 is made up of 14 amino acids. The chain's CDR3 is CASSPGLGTDTQYF. The CDR3 DNA is TGCGCCAGCAGTCCGGGACTCGGAACAGATACGCAGTATTTT.

The gene calls are TRBV12-3 or TRBV12-4 and TRBJ2-7; the match to TRBD2 covers 8 bases. The CDR3 length is 13 residues. Trimming removed 6 bases from V and 7 bases from J; junction bases left unmatched: 8. This CDR3 reads CASSQGLVGEQYF. The CDR3, as DNA: TGTGCCAGCAGCCAGGGACTAGTTGGTGAGCAGTACTTC.

This chain joins TRBV19 and TRBJ1-2; D is unresolved. The V end lost 4 bases, the J end lost 5 bases, and 11 bases lay between the germline ends. The CDR3 length is 13 residues. CDR1 is LNHDA, CDR2 SQIVND, per germline (reference sequence). CDR3 residues: CASSTGRRYGYTF. CDR3 sequence (DNA): TGTGCCAGTAGTACGGGAAGGAGGTATGGCTACACCTTC.

V gene TRBV11-1 combines with J gene TRBJ2-5; possibly TRBD2 for D (5 bases). The CDR3 loop spans 13 amino acids. The V end lost 6 bases, the J end lost 7 bases, and 15 bases lay between the germline ends. Germline values: CDR1 SGHAT, CDR2 FQDESV (reference sequence). The CDR3 sequence is CASSVNGEGTQYF. CDR3 sequence (DNA): TGTGCCAGCAGTGTAAACGGGGAAGGGACCCAGTACTTC. Full variable domain (rest looked up from reference TRBV11-1 and TRBJ2-5): EAEVAQSPRYKITEKSQAVAFWCDPISGHATLYWYRQILGQGPELLVQFQDESVVDDSQLPKDRFSAERLKGVDSTLKIQPAELGDSAMYLCASSVNGEGTQYFGPGTRLLVL.

This sequence joins TRBV7-2 and TRBJ2-4, with 7 bases aligning to TRBD1. The CDR3 is 14 amino acids. Germline V gene lookup returns CDR1 SGHTA and CDR2 FQGNSA. The trim removed 5 bases at V and 7 bases at J, leaving 8 bases unmatched. CDR3 DNA sequence: TGTGCCAGCAGCCTCCTAGGGACAGCCAACATTCAGTACTTC. Translation gives CASSLLGTANIQYF.

The V gene is TRBV18, the J gene TRBJ2-7; D unclear. V shed 0 bases and J shed 2 bases, with 11 bases lying between them. This CDR3 is built from 15 residues. The germline gives CDR1 KGHSH, CDR2 LQKENI. The chain's CDR3 is CASSPPLLQTYEQYF. CDR3 sequence (DNA): TGTGCCAGCTCACCACCCCTCTTACAGACCTACGAGCAGTACTTC.

The chain links TRBV6-4 to TRBJ1-6; D might be TRBD1 (5 bases). The ends were cut back, 6 bases at V and 7 bases at J, with 13 bases in the middle. The CDR3 length is 14 residues. Germline V CDR1 and CDR2: MRHNA, SNTAGT. The CDR3 is CASREDGGNSPLHF. CDR3 bases: TGTGCCAGCAGGGAGGACGGGGGAAATTCACCCCTCCACTTT.

This rearrangement joins TRBV2 to TRBJ1-4; a possible D gene is TRBD1 (6 bases). V shed 9 bases and J shed 8 bases, with 16 bases lying between them. Germline V gene data show CDR1 as SNHLY and CDR2 as FYNNEI. This CDR3 contains 13 residues. CDR3 amino acids: CASGRHRAEKLFF. The DNA of the CDR3 is TGTGCCAGTGGCAGGCACAGGGCCGAAAAACTGTTTTTT.

V gene TRBV28 combines with J gene TRBJ1-1; D may be TRBD1 (5 bases). Germline-derived CDR1 and CDR2 are MDHEN and SYDVKM. Trimming pared 2 bases from V and 1 base from J, leaving 8 bases between. This CDR3 region has 14 residues. The CDR3 here is CASSLGAGNTEAFF. The CDR3 region has the DNA TGTGCCAGCAGTTTAGGGGCTGGGAACACTGAAGCTTTCTTT.

The chain recombines TRBV6-6 with TRBJ2-7; D may be TRBD1 (5 bases). The CDR3 is 13 amino acids. Germline assignment: CDR1 MNHNY and CDR2 SVGAGI (reference sequence). Trimming shortened V by 6 bases and J by 1 base, and 10 bases separated the two germline ends. The CDR3 bases are TGTGCCAGCAGCCCAGGGAAATCCTACGAGCAGTACTTC. Its protein product is CASSPGKSYEQYF.

The V and J genes are TRBV13 and TRBJ1-2; D perhaps matches TRBD1 (6 bases). Trimming pared 4 bases from V and 4 bases from J, leaving 13 bases between. The germline CDR1 and CDR2 sequences are PRHDT and FYEKMQ (reference sequence). CDR3 length equals 14 residues. CDR3 in amino acids: CASSSEGGTYGYTF. The CDR3 DNA is TGTGCCAGCAGCTCCGAGGGGGGGACCTATGGCTACACCTTC.

The chain joins TRBV11-2 to TRBJ2-1; the match to TRBD2 covers 8 bases. Unmatched junction bases numbered 3, after V lost 1 base and J lost 7 bases. The germline V gene has CDR1 SGHAT and CDR2 FQNNGV. This CDR3 spans 14 amino acids. The CDR3 region has the DNA TGTGCCAGCAGCTTAGCGGGGGGGTCGAATGAGCAGTTCTTC. Translating it yields CASSLAGGSNEQFF.

The CDR3 region is CAISEREGAIVGYTF. The CDR3 DNA follows: TGTGCCATCAGTGAGCGGGAGGGGGCCATTGTCGGCTACACCTTC. The chain has TRBV10-3 and TRBJ1-2, with 7 bases matching TRBD1. Germline V lookup: CDR1 ENHRY, CDR2 SYGVKD. J was trimmed by 8 bases and V by 2 bases; bases with no gene match: 11. The CDR3 is 15 residues long.

The chain is built from TRBV4-1 and TRBJ1-1; 7 nucleotides align to TRBD1. The V and J ends lost 6 bases and 8 bases, in that order; junction bases with no gene match: 6. CDR3 length equals 12 residues. In germline, CDR1 is MGHRA, CDR2 YSYEKL. This CDR3 reads CASSHRQGEAFF. In DNA, the CDR3 is TGCGCCAGCAGTCATAGACAGGGCGAAGCTTTCTTT.

This clone has just one count. V usage is TRBV6-2 or TRBV6-3 and J usage is TRBJ2-7; possible D gene TRBD1, 5 bases. The CDR3 totals 15 residues. Germline CDR1 MNHEY, CDR2 SVGEGT. V lost 0 bases to trimming and J lost 3 bases, with 12 bases between them. CDR3 loop: CASSYSRVVGYEQYF. The DNA of the CDR3 is TGTGCCAGCAGTTACTCCAGGGTGGTAGGCTACGAGCAGTACTTC.

This chain's CDR3 is CASSKEHSHYNSPLHF. The CDR3 nucleotides are TGTGCCAGCAGCAAAGAGCACAGCCACTATAATTCACCCCTCCACTTT. The rearrangement links TRBV21-1 to TRBJ1-6; the tabulated D call, TRBD1, remains unverified against the DNA. TRBV21-1 is annotated as a pseudogene. The CDR3 is 16 residues long.

The V and J genes are TRBV10-1 and TRBJ2-5; 13 bases line up with TRBD2. There are 16 residues in the CDR3. Germline loops: CDR1 WNHNN, CDR2 SYGVQD (reference sequence). The J segment lost 5 bases and the V segment lost 0 bases, leaving 3 bases of the junction unmatched. This CDR3 reads CASSESTSGGPETQYF. The CDR3 DNA sequence: TGCGCCAGCAGTGAGTCGACTAGCGGGGGGCCGGAGACCCAGTACTTC.

The V and J genes are TRBV4-1 and TRBJ2-3; the match to TRBD2 covers 10 bases. Germline V gene sequence: CDR1 MGHRA, CDR2 YSYEKL. The CDR3 totals 16 residues. After removal of 1 base from V and 5 bases from J, the junction contained 6 bases not matched to a gene. CDR3 region: CASSQGSGGVLDTQYF. The CDR3 DNA reads TGCGCCAGCAGCCAAGGGAGCGGGGGGGTTTTAGATACGCAGTATTTT.

V and J are TRBV5-1 and TRBJ1-5; possibly TRBD1 for D (5 bases). This CDR3 has 21 amino acids. Trimming shortened V by 0 bases and J by 3 bases, and 28 bases separated the two germline ends. From germline, CDR1 is SGHRS and CDR2 YFSETQ. CDR3 nucleotide sequence: TGCGCCAGCAGCTTGGTTTTAAGGGTTTTGGGTGAAAAGGGGTTCAATCAGCCCCAGCATTTT. As protein: CASSLVLRVLGEKGFNQPQHF.

CDR3 nucleotides: TGTGCCATCAGCAGGACAGGGGTTGTTTTCTTT. Protein product: CAISRTGVVFF. The rearrangement uses TRBV10-3 and TRBJ1-1; 9 nucleotides align to TRBD1. The CDR3 has 11 residues. V trimming: 6 bases; J trimming: 13 bases; junction bases outside the gene matches: 6. Looked up from germline, CDR1 is ENHRY and CDR2 is SYGVKD.